This is a list of T cell receptor beta chains from one sample in a study of radiation and T cells in renal cell carcinoma. Sequenced by immunoSEQ multiplex PCR; TCRdb stores in-frame clones only, minus some. This table holds 15,000 or so clones, under 70% found once. The source material was tumor tissue, sampled from a patient whose treatment was nephrectomy without radiotherapy. These receptors all come from a man aged 40-49 years with renal cell carcinoma. The conserved cysteine and the conserved F or W are not part of the CDR3 here. Each record gives: V gene, J gene, CDR3 protein.

TRBV9	TRBJ1-1	ASSVGSSLNTEAF
TRBV10-3	TRBJ1-1	AISERTEAF
TRBV29-1	TRBJ2-1	SVEDQDRDSYNEQF
TRBV5-6	TRBJ1-6	ASSLDTGGNSPLH
TRBV14	TRBJ2-6	ASSLGGYSGANVLT
TRBV4-3	TRBJ1-6	ASSQDRGPNNSPLH
TRBV4-3	TRBJ2-2	ASSLELRGANTGELF
TRBV19	TRBJ1-2	ASSYAGTANYGYT
TRBV18	TRBJ1-2	ASSPRDRVFGYT
TRBV6-1	TRBJ2-7	ASSPDRYEQY
TRBV7-2	TRBJ2-1	ASALGGRYNEQF
TRBV7-3	TRBJ2-2	ASSFYGGDSGELF
TRBV5-5	TRBJ2-7	ASSFPVGGSYEQY
TRBV15	TRBJ1-1	ATSRGSGKNTEAF
TRBV5-1	TRBJ1-1	ASSPTTVNTEAF
TRBV4-3	TRBJ2-2	ASSQVRTGGDLASGTTGELF
TRBV5-4	TRBJ1-2	ASSNPPGQGLINYGYT
TRBV7-9	TRBJ2-3	ASSSRGEGTDTQY
TRBV9	TRBJ2-2	ASSVGFHTGELF
TRBV7-8	TRBJ1-2	ASSFQEGVYGYT
TRBV5-1	TRBJ1-1	ASSLDGPGSTEAF
TRBV14	TRBJ2-5	ASSYHQGGETQY
TRBV30	TRBJ1-6	AWTRFYPPLH
TRBV6-1	TRBJ1-1	ASSASMGNTEAF
TRBV29-1	TRBJ2-7	SVEALQGYSYEQY
TRBV4-1	TRBJ2-7	ASSQGEQFEEQY
TRBV2	TRBJ1-6	ASGRGGQGRSPLH
TRBV4-3	TRBJ2-7	ASSQDPGTESSYEQY
TRBV7-9	TRBJ2-1	ASSYPFSGASYNEQF
TRBV4-1	TRBJ2-7	ASSQDAHEQY
TRBV2	TRBJ2-5	ASKRGQETQY
TRBV30	TRBJ2-5	AWSVSLGKETQY
TRBV4-3	TRBJ2-1	ASSQGGRGVYNEQF
TRBV5-8	TRBJ2-5	ASSLRGWGETQY
TRBV5-4	TRBJ2-5	ASSLKRLAVQETQY
TRBV7-2	TRBJ2-7	ASSPQGTGGYEQY
TRBV13	TRBJ1-2	ASSPTPIQGDYGYT
TRBV7-2	TRBJ1-1	ASSGRGEILNTEAF
TRBV5-1	TRBJ1-6	ASSLVGGSSYNSPLH
TRBV10-2	TRBJ1-1	ASTRQEGGTEAF
TRBV9	TRBJ1-3	ASSVSGNTIY
TRBV28	TRBJ1-2	ASREDRVGGYT
TRBV5-4	TRBJ1-1	ASSNDRITTEAF
TRBV19	TRBJ1-1	ASMEWGGGTEAF